This record concerns one T cell receptor (beta chain) sequence. What it recognizes is unknown. Data came from immunoSEQ multiplex PCR; TCRdb stores just in-frame clones and leaves some out. The table lists around 44,000 clones, roughly 90% of them singletons. Between the trimmed V and J ends, which lost 4 bases and 0 bases, there was a span of 11 bases. The CDR3 spans 14 residues. From germline, CDR1 is SGHRS and CDR2 YFSETQ. These data are taken from a study of OX40 agonist ivuxolimab in advanced cancers. Study results and limitations: With doses of 0.1 to 3.0 mg/kg, CD4+ and CD8+ blood T cells had undergone clonal expansion by week 6.

The sequence was collected from an adult with an advanced solid tumor such as melanoma, head and neck, liver or kidney cancer. The sequenced sample was CD4+ or CD8+ T cells sorted from blood, obtained in a trial of the OX40 agonist ivuxolimab. V gene TRBV5-1 combines with J gene TRBJ2-7, with D possibly matching TRBD2 (6 bases). This CDR3 is CASSPGLLSYEQYF. In nucleotides, the CDR3 is TGCGCCAGCAGCCCGGGACTGCTCTCCTACGAGCAGTACTTC.